The present TCR beta chain was sequenced within a study of blood T cell repertoires in COVID-19. Authors' methods: Estimation of nucleated cell counts relied on the amplification of reference gene primers. Clones were sequenced by immunoSEQ multiplex PCR, and TCRdb holds only the in-frame ones, with some missing. The DNA was the basis for D and trimming; V, J and clone size are from that table. The sample includes more than 350,000 clones, 75% to 90% of them seen just once. This clone has more than one count but fewer than ten. The CDR3 spans 16 residues. V lost 8 bases, J lost 7 bases, and 24 bases lay in between. The germline V gene has CDR1 SEHNR and CDR2 FQNEAQ (reference sequence). This study enrolled people aged about 18 to 100 from under 25 US geographic areas.

Specimen: PBMCs or T cells enriched from blood (not recorded which). This clonotype was sampled from a man younger than 35 who had recovered from COVID-19. V gene TRBV7-9 combines with J gene TRBJ2-1, with D possibly matching TRBD2 (5 bases). This chain's CDR3 is CASSEARRSGFNEQFF. The CDR3 nucleotides are TGTGCCAGCTCGGAGGCCCGTCGATCAGGCTTTAATGAGCAGTTCTTC.